Each of the 25 T cell receptor beta chains below was sequenced from the same sample in a study of CD8 T cells in Susac syndrome. A quantity of about 0.5 to 1 ug RNA underwent reverse transcription using random hexamers. MiXCR, run by TCRdb on the immunoSEQ multiplex PCR reads, gives a single entry per CDR3 protein. The sample includes 50,000 to 55,000 distinct CDR3 sequences, about 95% of them seen just once. Material for sequencing was CD8+ T cells from PBMCs. These receptor sequences come from a human donor with Susac syndrome.

The J gene is TRBJ2-7, the V gene TRBV5-5; TRBD2 matches 9 bases. Losses at the gene ends were 0 bases for V and 5 bases for J; bases not matched to a gene: 3. Per germline, CDR1 SGHKS and CDR2 YYEKEE (reference sequence). CDR3 length: 14 amino acids. The CDR3 DNA follows: TGTGCCAGCAGCTTGGAAATAGCGGGGGACGAGCAGTACTTC. Its protein product is CASSLEIAGDEQYF.

V is TRBV12-3 or TRBV12-4 and J is TRBJ2-7; 11 positions agree with TRBD2. The CDR3 contains 15 residues. The J segment lost 3 bases and the V segment lost 5 bases, leaving 6 bases of the junction unmatched. The CDR3 DNA is TGTGCCAGCAGTGGGACTAGCGGTACAGACTACGAGCAGTACTTC. This translates into CASSGTSGTDYEQYF.

The chain has TRBV7-9 and TRBJ1-2; TRBD1 is a possible D gene (6 bases). Germline CDR1 reads SEHNR; CDR2 reads FQNEAQ (reference sequence). The CDR3 is made up of 15 amino acids. V lost 1 base and J 6 bases, leaving 15 bases between the germline ends. The CDR3 sequence: CASSLGAGGSNGYTF. CDR3 nucleotides: TGTGCCAGCAGCTTAGGAGCGGGGGGCTCCAATGGCTACACCTTC. The variable domain in full, completed from reference TRBV7-9 and TRBJ1-2, reads DTGVSQNPRHKITKRGQNVTFRCDPISEHNRLYWYRQTLGQGPEFLTYFQNEAQLEKSRLLSDRFSAERPKGSFSTLEIQRTEQGDSAMYLCASSLGAGGSNGYTFGSGTRLTVV.

The V and J genes are TRBV4-1 and TRBJ1-6; D may be TRBD1 (5 bases). Trimming shortened V by 1 base and J by 12 bases, and 16 bases separated the two germline ends. CDR3 length: 15 amino acids. Germline assignment: CDR1 MGHRA and CDR2 YSYEKL. CDR3 sequence (DNA): TGCGCCAGCAGCCAAGTTTTCCCCGGGGGAAGACCCCTCCACTTT. It translates to CASSQVFPGGRPLHF.

The sample holds one count of this clonotype. The V gene is TRBV7-9, the J gene TRBJ2-7; 9 nucleotides match TRBD1. V shed 4 bases, J shed 1 base, and the junction held 8 bases outside the gene matches. Germline loops: CDR1 SEHNR, CDR2 FQNEAQ (reference sequence). The CDR3 sequence is 16 residues long. CDR3 in amino acids: CASSSHRTGDSYEQYF. In DNA form, the CDR3 reads TGTGCCAGCAGCTCCCATCGGACAGGGGATTCCTACGAGCAGTACTTC.

The V and J genes are TRBV27 and TRBJ2-4; D gene ambiguous. The CDR3 runs 13 residues. CDR1 and CDR2 (germline): MNHEY, SMNVEV (reference sequence). Trimming removed 3 bases at V and 2 bases at J, with 5 bases between. In nucleotides, the CDR3 is TGTGCCAGCAGTTTGGGTCCCAAAAACATTCAGTACTTC. This sequence encodes CASSLGPKNIQYF.

The J gene is TRBJ2-5, the V gene TRBV3-1, with D possibly being TRBD2 (6 bases). Per germline, CDR1 LGHDT and CDR2 YNNKEL (reference sequence). The V end lost 1 base, the J end lost 5 bases, and 14 bases lay between the germline ends. The CDR3 length is 15 residues. CDR3 sequence (DNA): TGTGCCAGCAGCCAAGCCGGGGGACCACGGGAGACCCAGTACTTC. Its protein product is CASSQAGGPRETQYF.

V and J are TRBV5-6 and TRBJ2-4; a weak D match, TRBD2 (5 bases). Germline CDR1 and CDR2: SGHDT and YYEEEE. Trimming removed 4 bases at V and 9 bases at J, with 20 bases between. This CDR3 contains 15 residues. CDR3 amino acids: CASSTGVLVFGIQYF. As DNA, the CDR3 is TGTGCCAGCAGCACTGGTGTACTAGTCTTTGGCATTCAGTACTTC.

This clonotype was recorded once. The chain has TRBV28 and TRBJ2-1; D gene ambiguous. V was pared by 3 bases and J by 8 bases, with 5 bases between. The germline gives CDR1 MDHEN, CDR2 SYDVKM. The CDR3 has 11 amino acids. The CDR3 region has the DNA TGTGCCAGCAGTTTTATGGATGAGCAGTTCTTC. Translating it yields CASSFMDEQFF.

This clonotype was seen once. This chain uses TRBV9 with TRBJ1-2; 7 bases map to TRBD1. V dropped 0 bases and J dropped 4; count of bases not matched to a gene: 6. CDR1 is SGDLS and CDR2 is YYNGEE in the germline V gene. The CDR3 is 15 amino acids. CDR3 sequence: CASSVGRDSIYGYTF. DNA for the CDR3: TGTGCCAGCAGCGTAGGAAGGGACAGCATCTATGGCTACACCTTC.

V and J are TRBV5-6 and TRBJ2-3; D not certain. The CDR3 length is 15 residues. V was clipped by 1 base and J by 0 bases, with 9 bases between them. Germline assignment: CDR1 SGHDT and CDR2 YYEEEE. CDR3 residues: CASSLTGSSTDTQYF. The CDR3 DNA reads TGTGCCAGCAGCTTGACCGGTTCTAGCACAGATACGCAGTATTTT.

The V call is TRBV7-2, the J call TRBJ2-7; a weak D match, TRBD1 (5 bases). Germline CDR1 is SGHTA and CDR2 is FQGNSA. This CDR3 region has 13 residues. The V end was cut by 5 bases, the J end by 5 bases, with 13 bases between. The CDR3: CASSPSTAHEQYF. In DNA, the CDR3 is TGTGCCAGCAGCCCCTCGACAGCACACGAGCAGTACTTC.

The chain carries TRBV28 and TRBJ2-1, with a weak D call TRBD1 (5 bases). CDR1 is MDHEN, CDR2 SYDVKM, per germline. CDR3 size: 13 residues. Between the trimmed V and J ends, which lost 6 bases and 9 bases, there was a span of 15 bases. DNA of the CDR3: TGTGCCAGCAGACCGCAGGGTTTCAGTGAGCAGTTCTTC. This gives the protein CASRPQGFSEQFF. The variable domain in full, completed from reference TRBV28 and TRBJ2-1, reads DVKVTQSSRYLVKRTGEKVFLECVQDMDHENMFWYRQDPGLGLRLIYFSYDVKMKEKGDIPEGYSVSREKKERFSLILESASTNQTSMYLCASRPQGFSEQFFGPGTRLTVL.

The V gene is TRBV20-1, the J gene TRBJ1-1; no reliable D call. The CDR3 spans 13 residues. V was trimmed by 6 bases and J by 0 bases, leaving 11 bases between them. Germline V gene sequence: CDR1 DFQATT, CDR2 SNEGSKA (reference sequence). DNA for the CDR3: TGCAGTGCAGAACCCGCTGTGAACACTGAAGCTTTCTTT. It specifies CSAEPAVNTEAFF.

This rearrangement joins TRBV28 to TRBJ1-1; 7 nucleotides align to TRBD1. Germline V gene data show CDR1 as MDHEN and CDR2 as SYDVKM. The CDR3 is 15 residues long. Germline trimming cut 5 bases from V and 4 bases from J; bases unmatched to any gene: 10. This chain's CDR3 is CASSPPGGYGTEAFF. The CDR3 DNA is TGTGCCAGCAGTCCACCAGGGGGTTATGGCACTGAAGCTTTCTTT.

V and J are TRBV29-1 and TRBJ2-7; possibly TRBD1 or TRBD2 for D (6 bases each). Germline CDR1 reads SQVTM; CDR2 reads ANQGSEA. The CDR3 runs to 14 residues. With 0 bases removed from V and 4 bases from J, the gap between germline ends came to 13 bases. This CDR3 reads CSVEETGATYEQYF. In DNA form, the CDR3 reads TGCAGCGTTGAAGAAACGGGGGCCACGTACGAGCAGTACTTC.

The V and J genes are TRBV18 and TRBJ2-5; D remains ambiguous. CDR3 length: 12 residues. V lost 4 bases, J lost 4 bases, and 7 bases lay in between. The germline gives CDR1 KGHSH, CDR2 LQKENI. This chain's CDR3 is CASSHFSETQYF. The CDR3 DNA reads TGTGCCAGCTCACACTTCTCAGAGACCCAGTACTTC.

On this clonotype: Germline and junction disagree at one end, which may indicate a read error. This sequence joins TRBV2 and TRBJ2-7, with a possible D match to TRBD1 (5 bases). The CDR3 has 15 residues. Germline values: CDR1 SNHLY, CDR2 FYNNEI. CDR3 region: CASSEDSTSSYEQYF. The CDR3 bases are TGTGCCAGCAGCGAAGACAGCACGAGCTCCTACGAGCAGTACTTC.

The chain is built from TRBV12-3 or TRBV12-4 and TRBJ1-1; no clear D. This CDR3 is 14 amino acids long. V lost 2 bases and J 3 bases, leaving 10 bases between the germline ends. In DNA form, the CDR3 reads TGTGCCAGCAGTTTAACTATGAGGGACACTGAAGCTTTCTTT. It codes for CASSLTMRDTEAFF.

The chain has TRBV21-1 and TRBJ2-7; the table's TRBD1 call for D was not verified on the DNA. TRBV21-1 is flagged as a pseudogene. The CDR3 runs to 13 residues. The CDR3 is CASSIAGPGEQYF. The CDR3 DNA reads as TGTGCCAGCAGCATCGCGGGACCGGGGGAGCAGTACTTC.

The rearrangement joins TRBV3-1 to TRBJ2-2, with D unclear. Trimming removed 2 bases at V and 4 bases at J, with 8 bases between. The CDR3 contains 14 residues. Germline CDR1 and CDR2: LGHDT and YNNKEL (reference sequence). DNA for the CDR3: TGTGCCAGCAGCCAAACTGGTCCCACCGGGGAGCTGTTTTTT. This translates into CASSQTGPTGELFF.

V usage is TRBV29-1 and J usage is TRBJ2-1, with D hard to call. Germline assignment: CDR1 SQVTM and CDR2 ANQGSEA. This CDR3 is built from 12 residues. With 4 bases removed from V and 4 bases from J, the gap between germline ends came to 8 bases. CDR3 loop: CSVGSGYNEQFF. The DNA of the CDR3 is TGCAGCGTTGGTTCGGGTTACAATGAGCAGTTCTTC.

This CDR3 reads CASSELLAGEPYNEQFF. CDR3 nucleotide sequence: TGTGCCAGCAGTGAGTTGTTAGCGGGGGAACCATACAATGAGCAGTTCTTC. The J gene is TRBJ2-1, the V gene TRBV2, with 9 bases identical to TRBD2. The length of the CDR3 is 17 residues. V dropped 3 bases and J dropped 4; count of bases not matched to a gene: 10. The V gene's germline CDR1 is SNHLY and CDR2 FYNNEI.

V usage is TRBV4-3 and J usage is TRBJ2-1; TRBD1 agrees at 9 bases. The CDR3 extends over 16 amino acids. Germline values: CDR1 LGHNA, CDR2 YSLEER. V was clipped by 6 bases and J by 5 bases; unmatched bases: 11. Here the CDR3 reads CASSKFRDRANNEQFF. CDR3 in DNA: TGCGCCAGCAGTAAATTCCGGGACAGGGCCAACAATGAGCAGTTCTTC.

The V and J genes are TRBV15 and TRBJ2-1; D ambiguous. The CDR3 has 17 residues. CDR1 LNHNV and CDR2 YYDKDF come from the germline V gene (reference sequence). V lost 5 bases and J lost 2, with 19 bases in between. The chain's CDR3 is CATSDGETRRAYNEQFF. In DNA, the CDR3 is TGTGCCACCAGCGACGGAGAGACCCGCCGAGCCTACAATGAGCAGTTCTTC.